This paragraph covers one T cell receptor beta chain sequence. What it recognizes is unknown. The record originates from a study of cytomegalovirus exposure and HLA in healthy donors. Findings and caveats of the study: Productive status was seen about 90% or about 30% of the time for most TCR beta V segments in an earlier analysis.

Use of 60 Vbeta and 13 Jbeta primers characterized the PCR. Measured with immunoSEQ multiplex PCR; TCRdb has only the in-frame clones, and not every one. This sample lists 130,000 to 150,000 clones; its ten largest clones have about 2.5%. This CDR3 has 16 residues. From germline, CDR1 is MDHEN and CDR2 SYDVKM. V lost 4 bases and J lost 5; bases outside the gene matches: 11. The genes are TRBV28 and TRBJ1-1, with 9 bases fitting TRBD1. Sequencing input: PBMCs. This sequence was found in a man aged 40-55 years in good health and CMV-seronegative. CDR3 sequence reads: CASSYPGQGKGTEAFF. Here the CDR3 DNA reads TGTGCCAGCAGTTACCCGGGACAGGGAAAGGGTACTGAAGCTTTCTTT.